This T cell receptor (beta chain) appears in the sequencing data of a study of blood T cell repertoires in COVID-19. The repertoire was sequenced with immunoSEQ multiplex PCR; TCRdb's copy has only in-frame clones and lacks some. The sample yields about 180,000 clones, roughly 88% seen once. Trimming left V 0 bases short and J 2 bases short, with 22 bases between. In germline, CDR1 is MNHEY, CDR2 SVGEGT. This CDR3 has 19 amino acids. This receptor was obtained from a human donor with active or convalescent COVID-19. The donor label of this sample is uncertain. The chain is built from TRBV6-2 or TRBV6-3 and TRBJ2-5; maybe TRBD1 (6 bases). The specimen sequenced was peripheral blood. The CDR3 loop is CASSYSSPRTANTQETQYF. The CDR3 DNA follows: TGTGCCAGCAGTTACTCCTCCCCTCGGACAGCCAATACTCAAGAGACCCAGTACTTC.